The present T cell receptor (beta chain) was sequenced within a study of T cell repertoires in ileal Crohn's disease. Whole-study findings and limits: Clonality above 26.8% at surgery always came with endoscopic recurrence. High-frequency clones were more common in sorted CD8 than CD4 cells. Postoperative endoscopy occurred within one year, median around 7.5 months.

Libraries were prepared by immunoSEQ multiplex PCR; TCRdb keeps only in-frame clonotypes and omits some of them. Here the sample spans around 15,000 clones, 60% to 85% being singletons. As concerns this clone: No antigen is known for it.

Noted time point: neoterminal ileum biopsy at postoperative endoscopy, about 6 months after surgery. After removal of 5 bases from V and 3 bases from J, the junction contained 4 bases not matched to a gene. The CDR3 extends over 14 amino acids. Germline V gives CDR1 SNHLY, CDR2 FYNNEI. Source material: ileal tissue. The rearrangement joins TRBV2 to TRBJ2-5; the match to TRBD1 covers 9 bases. This receptor was taken from an adult with Crohn's disease. CDR3: CASSNRGREETQYF. CDR3 DNA: TGTGCCAGCAGTAACAGGGGGCGAGAAGAGACCCAGTACTTC.